The clone carrying this T cell receptor (beta chain) was seen only once. The antigen is not known. This record comes from a study of cytomegalovirus exposure and HLA in healthy donors. Findings of the study overall: Later analysis indicated greater clonal expansion among HLA-associated TCR beta chains than among equally common other chains.

With 60 Vbeta and 13 Jbeta primers, the PCR was carried out. Repertoires were generated with immunoSEQ multiplex PCR, while TCRdb's copy carries only in-frame clones and drops some. This table has 130,000 to 150,000 clones, approximately 80% appearing once. Sample: PBMCs. This receptor was obtained from a man between 18 and 29 years old in good health and CMV-seronegative.

The CDR3, as DNA: TGCGCCAGCAGCTTGCTTAATAGCGGGCAAGAGACCCAGTACTTC. Translated: CASSLLNSGQETQYF. V gene TRBV5-1 combines with J gene TRBJ2-5; 7 bases fit TRBD2. Germline CDR1 and CDR2: SGHRS and YFSETQ. This CDR3 spans 15 amino acids. V was clipped by 1 base and J by 2 bases; unmatched bases: 5.